A single sample gave rise to the 18 T cell receptor beta chains below, sequenced in a study of shared clonotypes between healthy human individuals. Generated by immunoSEQ multiplex PCR, the TCRdb table keeps only in-frame clones and is missing some. Of about 670,000 clones in the sample, approximately 75% were seen once. The sample comprised memory CD4+ T cells sorted from blood. Documented subset: CD45RA-negative fraction. Receptor source: a woman aged 30 to 39 in good health.

This clone came up a few times. This rearrangement joins TRBV18 to TRBJ2-3; D not certain. The CDR3 contains 12 residues. Germline loops: CDR1 KGHSH, CDR2 LQKENI. Deletions cut 5 bases from V and 2 bases from J, with 5 bases between. Here the CDR3 reads CASSSFTDTQYF. CDR3 DNA: TGTGCCAGCTCATCTTTCACAGATACGCAGTATTTT. Combining the CDR3 with reference TRBV18 and TRBJ2-3 gives the whole variable domain NAGVMQNPRHLVRRRGQEARLRCSPMKGHSHVYWYRQLPEEGLKFMVYLQKENIIDESGMPKERFSAEFPKEGPSILRIQQVVRGDSAAYFCASSSFTDTQYFGPGTRLTVL.

This clone was seen just once. J is TRBJ2-1 and V is TRBV10-3, with D perhaps matching TRBD2 (6 bases). Deletions cut 10 bases from V and 5 bases from J, with 12 bases between. The CDR3 covers 12 residues. Germline V gene lookup returns CDR1 ENHRY and CDR2 SYGVKD. CDR3 nucleotide sequence: TGTGCCACCTCGGAGCGGGACAATGAGCAGTTCTTC. This translates into CATSERDNEQFF.

This clone showed up just a few times. The chain joins TRBV19 to TRBJ2-7; the match to TRBD1 covers 10 bases. V shed 6 bases, J shed 4 bases, and the junction held 3 bases outside the gene matches. The CDR3 loop spans 13 amino acids. Looked up from germline, CDR1 is LNHDA and CDR2 is SQIVND (reference sequence). CDR3: CASSDRGLYEQYF. The CDR3 nucleotides read TGTGCCAGTAGCGACAGGGGGCTGTACGAGCAGTACTTC. The variable domain in full, completed from reference TRBV19 and TRBJ2-7, reads DGGITQSPKYLFRKEGQNVTLSCEQNLNHDAMYWYRQDPGQGLRLIYYSQIVNDFQKGDIAEGYSVSREKKESFPLTVTSAQKNPTAFYLCASSDRGLYEQYFGPGTRLTVT.

This clone was counted once. V usage is TRBV19 and J usage is TRBJ1-5; TRBD1 aligns across 7 bases. The CDR3 extends over 14 amino acids. V was pared by 7 bases and J by 9 bases, with 12 bases of the junction left unmatched. Germline CDR1 LNHDA, CDR2 SQIVND (reference sequence). The CDR3 loop reads CASTMGTALWPQHF. The CDR3 bases are TGTGCCAGTACCATGGGGACAGCCCTTTGGCCCCAGCATTTT.

This clone was recorded many times. Other DNA sequences in this sample translate to the same CDR3. This chain joins TRBV5-1 and TRBJ1-2; D gene ambiguous. The CDR3 is 13 residues long. From germline, CDR1 is SGHRS and CDR2 YFSETQ. Trimming left V 7 bases short and J 0 bases short, with 10 bases between. CDR3 coding DNA: TGCGCCAGCTCAGGTACCGCTAACTATGGCTACACCTTC. This encodes CASSGTANYGYTF.

This clone was counted a few times. Distinct nucleotide sequences in the sample also encode this CDR3. The CDR3, as DNA: TGTGCCAGCAGCCCTTCTCCCCGGGGGAATGAGCAGTTCTTC. This gives the protein CASSPSPRGNEQFF. The chain recombines TRBV28 with TRBJ2-1; a weak D match, TRBD2 (6 bases). V was trimmed by 6 bases and J by 7 bases, leaving 16 bases between them. This CDR3 comprises 14 residues. Germline loops: CDR1 MDHEN, CDR2 SYDVKM.

The V gene is TRBV11-2, the J gene TRBJ1-3; D unclear. CDR1 is SGHAT, CDR2 FQNNGV, per germline. V lost 0 bases to trimming and J lost 2 bases, with 8 bases between them. The CDR3 sequence is 15 residues long. For the CDR3, the DNA is TGTGCCAGCAGCTTAGATTCAGGTGCTGGAAACACCATATATTTT. It encodes CASSLDSGAGNTIYF. The variable domain in full, with the rest retrieved from reference TRBV11-2 and TRBJ1-3, is EAGVAQSPRYKIIEKRQSVAFWCNPISGHATLYWYQQILGQGPKLLIQFQNNGVVDDSQLPKDRFSAERLKGVDSTLKIQPAKLEDSAVYLCASSLDSGAGNTIYFGEGSWLTVV.

This chain links TRBV27 with TRBJ1-2; D remains unclear. V was cut by 4 bases and J by 0 bases, with 9 bases left in between. This CDR3 comprises 14 residues. Germline-derived CDR1 and CDR2 are MNHEY and SMNVEV (reference sequence). The CDR3 sequence is CASSYSYPNYGYTF. In DNA form, the CDR3 reads TGTGCCAGCAGTTACAGCTACCCTAACTATGGCTACACCTTC.

V gene TRBV6-6 combines with J gene TRBJ1-2; D is unclear. This CDR3 contains 14 residues. The V gene's germline CDR1 is MNHNY and CDR2 SVGAGI (reference sequence). Trimming removed 5 bases from V and 3 bases from J, with 13 bases in between. DNA for the CDR3: TGTGCCAGCAGTCTTCATGGGCAGGACTATGGCTACACCTTC. It translates to CASSLHGQDYGYTF.

The chain is built from TRBV28 and TRBJ2-3, with D uncertain. Trimming pared 6 bases from V and 4 bases from J, leaving 11 bases between. The CDR3 is 13 amino acids. Germline V gives CDR1 MDHEN, CDR2 SYDVKM. In DNA, the CDR3 is TGTGCCAGCAGGGGCCTCGTCCCAGATACGCAGTATTTT. Its translation: CASRGLVPDTQYF.

V gene TRBV6-1 combines with J gene TRBJ2-1; 7 positions agree with TRBD1. Germline CDR1 and CDR2: MNHNS and SASEGT. V gave up 11 bases and J gave up 7 bases; unmatched junction bases: 14. The CDR3 length is 14 residues. The CDR3 nucleotides read TGTGCCGCCCTCCGGGACAGAGCAGGGAATGAGCAGTTCTTC. Residues: CAALRDRAGNEQFF.

The chain employs TRBV5-6 and TRBJ1-2; the D is unclear. The CDR3 is made up of 18 amino acids. Trimming pared 3 bases from V and 1 base from J, leaving 22 bases between. Per germline, CDR1 SGHDT and CDR2 YYEEEE. This CDR3 reads CASSYPWALRQNNYGYTF. The CDR3 nucleotides read TGTGCCAGCAGCTACCCGTGGGCCCTCCGGCAGAATAACTATGGCTACACCTTC.

The chain couples TRBV28 to TRBJ2-3; weak D call: TRBD2 (6 bases). The V end was cut by 6 bases, the J end by 2 bases, with 12 bases between. The V gene's germline CDR1 is MDHEN and CDR2 SYDVKM. CDR3 length equals 14 residues. The CDR3 loop is CASSRGLATDTQYF. CDR3 DNA sequence: TGTGCCAGCAGCCGGGGACTTGCCACAGATACGCAGTATTTT. Based on the CDR3 plus reference TRBV28 and TRBJ2-3, the full variable domain is DVKVTQSSRYLVKRTGEKVFLECVQDMDHENMFWYRQDPGLGLRLIYFSYDVKMKEKGDIPEGYSVSREKKERFSLILESASTNQTSMYLCASSRGLATDTQYFGPGTRLTVL.

As concerns this clone: Other nucleotide sequences in the sample specify the same CDR3. The J gene is TRBJ1-2, the V gene TRBV28; the D gene is possibly TRBD1 (6 bases). The germline V and J ends were trimmed by 3 bases and 7 bases, with 9 bases remaining between them. The CDR3 spans 12 residues. The germline CDR1 and CDR2 sequences are MDHEN and SYDVKM. The CDR3 region has the DNA TGTGCCAGCAGTTTGCGGGACACTGGCTACACCTTC. Amino acids: CASSLRDTGYTF.

This clone was counted between two and nine times. This chain connects TRBV6-1 to TRBJ1-1; no clear D. This CDR3 has 10 amino acids. Germline lookup yields CDR1 MNHNS and CDR2 SASEGT. V lost 9 bases to trimming and J lost 7 bases, with 9 bases between them. Here the CDR3 DNA reads TGTGCCAGTGAGGACCTTGAAGCTTTCTTT. Encoded protein: CASEDLEAFF.

In its sample, this clone was seen once. This chain connects TRBV19 to TRBJ2-3; a possible D gene is TRBD1 (5 bases). Per the germline V gene, CDR1 is LNHDA and CDR2 is SQIVND (reference sequence). The CDR3 length is 14 residues. The V and J ends lost 1 base and 2 bases respectively, with 7 bases between them. CDR3: CASSIAGATDTQYF. In DNA form, the CDR3 reads TGTGCCAGTAGTATAGCTGGGGCCACAGATACGCAGTATTTT.

This clone was counted only a few times. The chain uses TRBV10-1 and TRBJ2-3; D may be TRBD1 (6 bases). The CDR3 consists of 17 residues. V lost 5 bases, J lost 3 bases, and 21 bases lay in between. CDR1 is WNHNN and CDR2 is SYGVQD in the germline V gene (reference sequence). DNA of the CDR3: TGCGCCAGCAGTACAGGGTACCGCGTTCTGAGGACAGATACGCAGTATTTT. Amino acids: CASSTGYRVLRTDTQYF.

The chain recombines TRBV30 with TRBJ2-1; D gene ambiguous. This CDR3 has 14 residues. CDR1 and CDR2 (germline): GTSNPN, SVGIG (reference sequence). Trimming left V 2 bases short and J 0 bases short, with 8 bases between. CDR3 sequence reads: CAWSIGSSYNEQFF. The DNA for the CDR3 is TGTGCCTGGAGTATAGGAAGCTCCTACAATGAGCAGTTCTTC. Variable domain in full (rest from reference TRBV30 and TRBJ2-1): SQTIHQWPATLVQPVGSPLSLECTVEGTSNPNLYWYRQAAGRGLQLLFYSVGIGQISSEVPQNLSASRPQDRQFILSSKKLLLSDSGFYLCAWSIGSSYNEQFFGPGTRLTVL.